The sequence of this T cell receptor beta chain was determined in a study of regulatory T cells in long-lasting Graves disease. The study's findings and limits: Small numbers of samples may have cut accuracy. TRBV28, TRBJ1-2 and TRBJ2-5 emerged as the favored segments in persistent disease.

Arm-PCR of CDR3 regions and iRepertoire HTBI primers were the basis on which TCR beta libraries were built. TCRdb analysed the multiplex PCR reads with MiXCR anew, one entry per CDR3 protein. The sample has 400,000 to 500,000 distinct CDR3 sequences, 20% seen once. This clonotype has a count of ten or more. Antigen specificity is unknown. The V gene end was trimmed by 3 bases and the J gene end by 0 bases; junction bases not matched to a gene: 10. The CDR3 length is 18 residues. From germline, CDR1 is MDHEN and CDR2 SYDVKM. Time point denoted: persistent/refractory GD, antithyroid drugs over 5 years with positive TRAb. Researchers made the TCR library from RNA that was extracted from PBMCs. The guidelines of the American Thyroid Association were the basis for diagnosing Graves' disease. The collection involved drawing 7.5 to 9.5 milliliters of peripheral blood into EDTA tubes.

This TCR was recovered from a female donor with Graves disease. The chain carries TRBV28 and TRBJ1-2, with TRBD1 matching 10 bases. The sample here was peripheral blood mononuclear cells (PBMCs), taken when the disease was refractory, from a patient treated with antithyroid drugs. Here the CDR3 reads CASSFQWGQGSANYGYTF. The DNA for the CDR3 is TGTGCCAGCAGTTTTCAGTGGGGACAGGGGTCGGCTAACTATGGCTACACCTTC.